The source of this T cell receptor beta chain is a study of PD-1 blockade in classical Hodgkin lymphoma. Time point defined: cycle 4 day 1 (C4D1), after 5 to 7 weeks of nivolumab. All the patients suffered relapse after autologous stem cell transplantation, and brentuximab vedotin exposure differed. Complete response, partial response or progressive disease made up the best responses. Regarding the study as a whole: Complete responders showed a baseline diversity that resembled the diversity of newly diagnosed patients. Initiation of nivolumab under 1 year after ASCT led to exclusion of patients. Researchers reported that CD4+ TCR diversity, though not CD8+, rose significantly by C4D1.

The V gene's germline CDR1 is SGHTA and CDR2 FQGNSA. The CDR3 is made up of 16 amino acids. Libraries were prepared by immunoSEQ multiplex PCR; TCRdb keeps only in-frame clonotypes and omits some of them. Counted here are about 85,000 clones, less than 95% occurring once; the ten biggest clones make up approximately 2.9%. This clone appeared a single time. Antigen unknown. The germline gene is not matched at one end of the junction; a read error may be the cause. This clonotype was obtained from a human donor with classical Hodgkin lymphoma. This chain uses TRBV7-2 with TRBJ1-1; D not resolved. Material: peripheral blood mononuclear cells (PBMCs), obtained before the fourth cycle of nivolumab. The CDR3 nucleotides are TGTGCCAGCAGCCCAGACGCGGGCAGGTTGAACACTGAAGCTTCCTTT. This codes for CASSPDAGRLNTEASF.